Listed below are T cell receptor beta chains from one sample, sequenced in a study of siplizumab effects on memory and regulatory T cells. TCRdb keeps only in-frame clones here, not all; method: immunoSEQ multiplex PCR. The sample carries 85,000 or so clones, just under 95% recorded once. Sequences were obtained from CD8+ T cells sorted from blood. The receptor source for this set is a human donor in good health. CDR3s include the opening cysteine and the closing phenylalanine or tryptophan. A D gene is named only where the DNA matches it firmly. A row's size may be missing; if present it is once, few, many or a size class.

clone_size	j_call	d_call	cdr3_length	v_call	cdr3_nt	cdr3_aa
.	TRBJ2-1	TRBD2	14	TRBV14	TGTGCCAGCAGCCTGACCGGACTAGCGGGAGAGCAGTTCTTC	CASSLTGLAGEQFF
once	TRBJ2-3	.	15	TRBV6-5	TGTGCCAGCAGTTACGGGAGTAGGAGCACAGATACGCAGTATTTT	CASSYGSRSTDTQYF
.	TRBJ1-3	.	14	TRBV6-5	TGTGCCAGCAGACCCCGAACGTCTGGAAACACCATATATTTT	CASRPRTSGNTIYF
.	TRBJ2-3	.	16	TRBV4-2	TGTGCCAGCAGCCAAGTCCCGGGCCGGACGGGAGATACGCAGTATTTT	CASSQVPGRTGDTQYF
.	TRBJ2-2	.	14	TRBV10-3	TGTGCCATCAGTGAGTCTGTGAAGCCCGGGGAGCTGTTTTTT	CAISESVKPGELFF
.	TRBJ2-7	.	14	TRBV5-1	TGCGCCAGCAGCTTGGAACAGGGAAGTTACGAGCAGTACTTC	CASSLEQGSYEQYF
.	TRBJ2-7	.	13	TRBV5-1	TGCGCCAGCAGCTTGTTGGGGATTTACGAGCAGTACTTC	CASSLLGIYEQYF
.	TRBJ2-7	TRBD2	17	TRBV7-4	TGTGCCAGCAGCGGAATAAGGGGCCTAGCGGGAGGCTGCGAGCAGTACTTC	CASSGIRGLAGGCEQYF
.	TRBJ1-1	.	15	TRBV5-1	TGCGCCAGCAGCTTGGGCTGGGGAGATGGAACTGAAGCTTTCTTT	CASSLGWGDGTEAFF
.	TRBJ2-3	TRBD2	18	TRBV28	TGTGCCAGCAGTTTACTACTAGCGGGAGGGGGGGGCACAGATACGCAGTATTTT	CASSLLLAGGGGTDTQYF
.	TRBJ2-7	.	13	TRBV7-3	TGTGCCAGCAGCCCGGATGGAGCCTACGAGCAGTACTTC	CASSPDGAYEQYF
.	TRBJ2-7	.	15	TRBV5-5	TGTGCCAGCAGCTTGTTTTTTGGCGGAGCCTACGAGCAGTACTTC	CASSLFFGGAYEQYF
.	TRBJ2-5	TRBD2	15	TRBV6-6	TGTGCCAGCAGTAGAATTCGACTAGCGGAAGAGACCCAGTACTTC	CASSRIRLAEETQYF
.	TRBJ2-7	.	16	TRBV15	TGTGCCACCAGCAAAAGGACGACACCTTACTCCTACGAGCAGTACTTC	CATSKRTTPYSYEQYF
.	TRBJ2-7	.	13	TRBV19	TGTGCCAGTAGTCCTTCTGCTCCCTACGAGCAGTACTTC	CASSPSAPYEQYF
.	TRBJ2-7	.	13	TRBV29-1	TGCAGCGTGACGAGTTCGAGCTCCTACGAGCAGTACTTC	CSVTSSSSYEQYF
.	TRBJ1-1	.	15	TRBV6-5	TGTGCCAGCAGTTATATGACGCGTTCGAACACTGAAGCTTTCTTT	CASSYMTRSNTEAFF
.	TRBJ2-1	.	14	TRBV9	TGTGCCAGCAGCGTAGGAGGCTATGACAATGAGCAGTTCTTC	CASSVGGYDNEQFF
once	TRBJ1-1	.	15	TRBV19	TGTGCCAGTAGTATAGGATCGGCAGGGCTAACTGAAGCTTTCTTT	CASSIGSAGLTEAFF
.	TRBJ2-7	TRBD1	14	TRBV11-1	TGTGCCAGCAGCTCGGGACAGGGAGCCTACGAGCAGTACTTC	CASSSGQGAYEQYF
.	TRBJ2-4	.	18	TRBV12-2	TGTGCAAGTCGCTTAGAGCATGACAGGGGTTTAGCCAAAAACATTCAGTACTTC	CASRLEHDRGLAKNIQYF
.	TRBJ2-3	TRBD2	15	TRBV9	TGTGCCAGCAGCGCTAGCGGGAGGAGCACAGATACGCAGTATTTT	CASSASGRSTDTQYF
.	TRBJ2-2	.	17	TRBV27	TGTGCCAGCAGTACAGGACCGGCGGGGCAAGACACCGGGGAGCTGTTTTTT	CASSTGPAGQDTGELFF
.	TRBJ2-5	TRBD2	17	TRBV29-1	TGCAGCGTTGAAGGGCCGGCGGGGGGGCCCCTCCAAGAGACCCAGTACTTC	CSVEGPAGGPLQETQYF
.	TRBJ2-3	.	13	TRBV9	TGTGCCAGCAGCGTAGGGAGGGTAGATACGCAGTATTTT	CASSVGRVDTQYF
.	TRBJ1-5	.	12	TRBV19	TGTGCCAGTAGTACAGGGGCGCAGCCCCAGCATTTT	CASSTGAQPQHF
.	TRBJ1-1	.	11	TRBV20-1	TGCAGTGCTAGAGATCCCCCGGAAGCTTTCTTT	CSARDPPEAFF
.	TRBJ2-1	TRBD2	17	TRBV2	TGTGCCAGCAGCGACTTGGGACTAGCAGGGGGCTACAATGAGCAGTTCTTC	CASSDLGLAGGYNEQFF
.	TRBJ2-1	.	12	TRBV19	TGTGCCAGTATTGGGAGCTACAATGAGCAGTTCTTC	CASIGSYNEQFF
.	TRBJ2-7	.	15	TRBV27	TGTGCCAGCAGTTTCGGCGGGACAGAGTACTACGAGCAGTACTTC	CASSFGGTEYYEQYF
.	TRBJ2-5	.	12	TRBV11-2	TGTGCCAGCAGCTCCATCCAAGAGACCCAGTACTTC	CASSSIQETQYF